The 17 T cell receptor beta chains reported below all come from one sample, sequenced in a study of blood T cell repertoires in COVID-19. Profiling relied on immunoSEQ multiplex PCR, and the TCRdb table lists in-frame clones only, not all of them. Here the sample spans about 170,000 clones, roughly 86% being singletons. Input material: peripheral blood. These receptors all come from an elderly woman with COVID-19, enrolled during active disease.

This sequence joins TRBV21-1 and TRBJ1-5; the table assigns TRBD1, which was not confirmed against the DNA. TRBV21-1 is a documented pseudogene. This CDR3 has 17 residues. This CDR3 reads CASSKKVVGTPDQPQHF. DNA for the CDR3: TGTGCCAGCAGCAAAAAGGTTGTCGGGACACCTGATCAGCCCCAGCATTTT.

The gene calls are TRBV5-8 and TRBJ2-3; 10 bases align to TRBD1. With 4 bases clipped from V and 8 bases from J, the junction kept 4 bases outside the gene matches. The CDR3 is 13 residues long. Germline V gene data show CDR1 as SGHTS and CDR2 as YDEGEE. CDR3 nucleotide sequence: TGTGCCAGCAGCAGACAGGGGGCCCCTACGCAGTATTTT. It codes for CASSRQGAPTQYF. Combining the CDR3 with reference TRBV5-8 and TRBJ2-3 gives the whole variable domain EAGVTQSPTHLIKTRGQQATLRCSPISGHTSVYWYQQALGLGLQFLLWYDEGEERNRGNFPPRFSGRQFPNYSSELNVNALELEDSALYLCASSRQGAPTQYFGPGTRLTVL.

The rearrangement uses TRBV6-5 and TRBJ2-1; D not certain. The ends were cut back, 7 bases at V and 6 bases at J, with 13 bases in the middle. This CDR3 has 13 amino acids. CDR1 is MNHEY, CDR2 SVGAGI, per germline. The CDR3 DNA follows: TGTGCCAGCATTTCACAGCAAAGCAATGAGCAGTTCTTC. This codes for CASISQQSNEQFF.

This clone was recorded once. The chain carries TRBV5-1 and TRBJ2-1; TRBD2 aligns across 7 bases. V was clipped by 1 base and J by 8 bases; unmatched bases: 9. This CDR3 has 15 residues. Germline lookup yields CDR1 SGHRS and CDR2 YFSETQ. The CDR3 nucleotides read TGCGCCAGCAGCTTGATTGGCGGGAGTAGGGATGAGCAGTTCTTC. Amino acids: CASSLIGGSRDEQFF.

The V call is TRBV28, the J call TRBJ2-1, with TRBD1 identical over 8 bases. With V trimmed by 4 bases and J by 5 bases, 7 bases remained unmatched. The V gene's germline CDR1 is MDHEN and CDR2 SYDVKM. The CDR3 totals 15 residues. The DNA of the CDR3 is TGTGCCAGCAGTTCCCCAACAGGGGGGAACAATGAGCAGTTCTTC. The encoded protein is CASSSPTGGNNEQFF.

This clone was seen a few times. The chain is built from TRBV5-4 and TRBJ2-7; 13 bases map to TRBD2. The CDR3 sequence is 17 residues long. J lost 3 bases, V lost 1 base, and 7 bases had no gene match. The V gene's germline CDR1 is SGHNT and CDR2 YYREEE (reference sequence). The CDR3 nucleotides read TGTGCCAGCAGCTTGAGCATACGGACTAGCGGGAGCTACGAGCAGTACTTC. Translating it yields CASSLSIRTSGSYEQYF.

The chain has TRBV19 and TRBJ1-6, with 9 positions matching TRBD1. Germline V lookup: CDR1 LNHDA, CDR2 SQIVND (reference sequence). V lost 3 bases and J lost 7; bases outside the gene matches: 4. There are 15 residues in the CDR3. Here the CDR3 reads CASSISGTGNSPLHF. The CDR3 region has the DNA TGTGCCAGTAGTATCTCAGGGACAGGGAATTCACCCCTCCACTTT.

The rearrangement links TRBV18 to TRBJ2-7; 10 positions agree with TRBD1. The germline V gene encodes CDR1 KGHSH and CDR2 LQKENI. V lost 3 bases to trimming and J lost 9 bases; unmatched junction nucleotides: 5. The CDR3 loop spans 13 amino acids. CDR3 sequence: CASSPVTGGAQYF. The CDR3 coding sequence is TGTGCCAGCTCACCCGTGACAGGGGGCGCGCAGTACTTC.

This chain connects TRBV6-5 to TRBJ1-2, with D unresolved. The V gene's germline CDR1 is MNHEY and CDR2 SVGAGI. The CDR3 length is 13 residues. V dropped 5 bases and J dropped 2 bases, with 9 bases sitting between them. CDR3 loop: CASSRGGNYGYTF. DNA of the CDR3: TGTGCCAGCAGTCGGGGAGGGAACTATGGCTACACCTTC.

The chain uses TRBV19 and TRBJ2-1, with 12 bases that match TRBD2. Trimming cost V 5 bases and J 8 bases; bases outside gene matches: 13. Looked up from germline, CDR1 is LNHDA and CDR2 is SQIVND (reference sequence). The CDR3 totals 17 residues. The DNA for the CDR3 is TGTGCCAGTAGTGGCCGCCTAGCGGGAGGGCCTATGGATGAGCAGTTCTTC. It specifies CASSGRLAGGPMDEQFF.

Of note for this clone: Other nucleotide sequences in the sample specify the same CDR3. The rearrangement uses TRBV5-1 and TRBJ2-7; TRBD1 matches 8 bases. The CDR3 consists of 14 residues. The junction had 5 bases not matched to a gene; V was cut back by 5 bases and J by 1 base. Germline V lookup: CDR1 SGHRS, CDR2 YFSETQ. The CDR3 DNA is TGCGCCAGCAGTTCCGGGACAGGTTCCTACGAGCAGTACTTC. Translated: CASSSGTGSYEQYF.

The chain joins TRBV4-2 to TRBJ1-2; no clear D. The CDR3 has 16 amino acids. CDR1 and CDR2 (germline): LGHNA, YNFKEQ. The V end was cut by 1 base, the J end by 3 bases, with 15 bases between. CDR3 residues: CASSQAIRLFDYGYTF. The CDR3 DNA reads as TGTGCCAGCAGCCAAGCAATCCGGTTGTTCGACTATGGCTACACCTTC.

Written as DNA, the CDR3 is TGTGCCACCAGCAATACATTTTTAGGGACTAGCGGGACCCAAGAGACCCAGTACTTC. This sequence encodes CATSNTFLGTSGTQETQYF. The V call is TRBV15, the J call TRBJ2-5, with 13 bases lining up with TRBD2. CDR3 length equals 19 residues. Germline V gene lookup returns CDR1 LNHNV and CDR2 YYDKDF (reference sequence). Trimming at V came to 4 bases and at J to 1 base, leaving 12 bases not matched to a gene. Together with reference TRBV15 and TRBJ2-5, the CDR3 gives the full variable domain: DAMVIQNPRYQVTQFGKPVTLSCSQTLNHNVMYWYQQKSSQAPKLLFHYYDKDFNNEADTPDNFQSRRPNTSFCFLDIRSPGLGDTAMYLCATSNTFLGTSGTQETQYFGPGTRLLVL.

The J gene is TRBJ1-1, the V gene TRBV19; D call uncertain. The CDR3 runs 12 residues. CDR1 is LNHDA and CDR2 is SQIVND in the germline V gene (reference sequence). Trimming cost V 3 bases and J 9 bases, with 11 bases left between them. Written as DNA, the CDR3 is TGTGCCAGTAGTATTGCGGGATTTCAAGCTTTCTTT. It translates to CASSIAGFQAFF.

This clone is a singleton in its sample. The V and J genes are TRBV19 and TRBJ1-5, with 8 bases lining up with TRBD1. Germline assignment: CDR1 LNHDA and CDR2 SQIVND (reference sequence). This CDR3 has 15 residues. The trim removed 6 bases at V and 0 bases at J, leaving 4 bases unmatched. The CDR3: CASRRTGNSNQPQHF. In nucleotides, the CDR3 is TGTGCCAGTAGGCGGACAGGGAATAGCAATCAGCCCCAGCATTTT.

The chain employs TRBV24-1 and TRBJ1-2; D unresolved. The CDR3 totals 13 residues. The ends were cut back, 5 bases at V and 2 bases at J, with 8 bases in the middle. Germline V gene data show CDR1 as KGHDR and CDR2 as SFDVKD. The CDR3 DNA reads TGTGCCACCAGTGTTGGAGGGAACTATGGCTACACCTTC. This gives the protein CATSVGGNYGYTF.

This clone showed up just a few times. The J gene is TRBJ1-4, the V gene TRBV5-1; possible D gene TRBD1, 6 bases. This CDR3 region has 14 residues. Between the trimmed V and J ends, which lost 4 bases and 4 bases, there was a span of 11 bases. Germline V gene data show CDR1 as SGHRS and CDR2 as YFSETQ. Here the CDR3 reads CASSQGGVNEKLFF. The DNA for the CDR3 is TGCGCCAGCAGCCAAGGGGGGGTTAATGAAAAACTGTTTTTT.